The 20 T cell receptor beta chains given below trace back to one sample, sequenced in a study of blood T cells in healthy people across ages. Next came a second PCR, run for about 6 to 11 cycles, which used a sample-barcoded 5' primer along with a J-beta primer mix. Each CDR3 protein gets one entry after TCRdb re-called the 5' RACE reads with MiXCR. The top ten clones hold 28% of a sample with about 900,000 distinct CDR3 sequences, about 62% of them seen once. The specimen was blood. These receptors originate from a young man in good health.

The CDR3 DNA sequence: TGCAGTGCTAGCCCGCAAGCAACTAATGAAAAACTGTTTTTT. Protein: CSASPQATNEKLFF. The gene calls are TRBV20-1 and TRBJ1-4; D gene ambiguous. Trimming stripped 3 bases from V and 0 bases from J, with 8 bases between. Germline lookup yields CDR1 DFQATT and CDR2 SNEGSKA (reference sequence). This CDR3 comprises 14 residues.

V usage is TRBV3-1 and J usage is TRBJ2-1, with D perhaps matching TRBD1 (7 bases). The germline V gene encodes CDR1 LGHDT and CDR2 YNNKEL (reference sequence). This CDR3 contains 18 residues. V shed 1 base and J shed 0 bases, with 16 bases lying between them. This CDR3 is CASSQVWRGPSSYNEQFF. CDR3 DNA sequence: TGTGCCAGCAGCCAAGTGTGGAGGGGGCCAAGCTCCTACAATGAGCAGTTCTTC.

The genes are TRBV6-1 and TRBJ1-1; no clear D. This CDR3 contains 14 residues. V gave up 4 bases and J gave up 2 bases, with 11 bases separating them. Germline CDR1 is MNHNS and CDR2 is SASEGT. Here the CDR3 reads CASSGANTNTEAFF. CDR3 in DNA: TGTGCCAGCAGTGGAGCGAACACAAACACTGAAGCTTTCTTT.

The rearrangement links TRBV7-3 to TRBJ2-6, with unresolved D. The CDR3 runs to 15 residues. V lost 8 bases and J 0 bases, leaving 11 bases between the germline ends. The germline V gene has CDR1 SGHTA and CDR2 FQGTGA. This CDR3 reads CASGSVYSGANVLTF. CDR3 nucleotide sequence: TGTGCCAGCGGCTCGGTTTACTCTGGGGCCAACGTCCTGACTTTC.

The chain couples TRBV6-1 to TRBJ1-5, with 10 bases lining up with TRBD1. The CDR3 covers 14 residues. After removal of 7 bases from V and 5 bases from J, the junction contained 5 bases not matched to a gene. CDR1 and CDR2 from the germline V gene are MNHNS and SASEGT. CDR3 nucleotide sequence: TGTGCCAGCAATCCGGGGACAGGGGATCAGCCCCAGCATTTT. It codes for CASNPGTGDQPQHF.

The chain recombines TRBV6-2 or TRBV6-3 with TRBJ2-7; no clear D gene. Gene TRBJ2-5 matches the end of the DNA better, so the J call may be wrong. CDR3 size: 13 residues. CDR1 is MNHEY and CDR2 is SVGEGT in the germline V gene. CDR3 amino acids: CASSYTKAETQYF. CDR3 sequence (DNA): TGTGCCAGCAGTTACACCAAGGCTGAGACCCAGTACTTC.

The table lists this clonotype with a few counts. The chain has TRBV4-3 and TRBJ2-7; 10 nucleotides line up with TRBD2. CDR1 and CDR2 (germline): LGHNA, YSLEER. With 0 bases clipped from V and 3 bases from J, the junction kept 11 bases outside the gene matches. The CDR3 sequence is 18 residues long. The CDR3 loop is CASSQERGSGGRSYEQYF. The CDR3 nucleotides read TGCGCCAGCAGCCAAGAAAGGGGTAGCGGGGGGAGAAGCTACGAGCAGTACTTC.

The chain joins TRBV29-1 to TRBJ2-4; possible D gene TRBD2, 6 bases. The J call may not be correct, given that the DNA end is closer to TRBJ2-7. The CDR3 covers 15 residues. In germline, CDR1 is SQVTM, CDR2 ANQGSEA. The CDR3 sequence is CSVTGGVFTSYEQYF. The CDR3 DNA is TGCAGCGTTACTGGCGGGGTATTTACGTCCTACGAGCAGTACTTC.

The chain carries TRBV6-6 and TRBJ1-5, with D possibly being TRBD1 (5 bases). Trimming took 6 bases from V and 6 from J, leaving 18 bases between them. There are 15 residues in the CDR3. Germline V CDR1 and CDR2: MNHNY, SVGAGI (reference sequence). For the CDR3, the DNA is TGTGCCAGCAGCTTAAGGGGTGGAGACGGTCAGCCCCAGCATTTT. Amino acid sequence: CASSLRGGDGQPQHF.

This clonotype is a singleton in its sample. The chain joins TRBV28 to TRBJ2-1; perhaps TRBD1 as D (5 bases). This CDR3 region has 11 residues. Germline loops: CDR1 MDHEN, CDR2 SYDVKM. Trimming left V 2 bases short and J 15 bases short, with 11 bases between. The CDR3 is CASSLQTALFF. DNA for the CDR3: TGTGCCAGCAGTTTACAGACAGCTCTGTTCTTC.

This clonotype was counted many times. The chain combines TRBV12-3 or TRBV12-4 with TRBJ2-5; perhaps TRBD1 as D (7 bases). This CDR3 contains 12 residues. With 5 bases removed from V and 7 bases from J, the gap between germline ends came to 11 bases. The CDR3 sequence is CASSRQGGTQYF. DNA for the CDR3: TGTGCCAGCAGTCGACAGGGAGGGACCCAGTACTTC.

The chain joins TRBV6-2 or TRBV6-3 to TRBJ2-7; unclear D gene. The CDR3 sequence is 14 residues long. V was cut by 5 bases and J by 2 bases, with 13 bases left in between. The germline V gene encodes CDR1 MNHEY and CDR2 SVGEGT. Here the CDR3 reads CASSLLGVPYEQYF. The CDR3 nucleotides read TGTGCCAGCAGTCTCCTTGGGGTCCCCTACGAGCAGTACTTC.

CDR3 in amino acids: CASSRGWVETQYF. The CDR3 nucleotides are TGTGCCAGCAGTCGGGGATGGGTAGAGACCCAGTACTTC. The chain is built from TRBV12-3 or TRBV12-4 and TRBJ2-5; tentative D call: TRBD2 (5 bases). The CDR3 has 13 amino acids. V gave up 5 bases and J gave up 4 bases, with 11 bases separating them.

The chain carries TRBV4-2 and TRBJ2-5, with 8 nucleotides matching TRBD1. This CDR3 spans 16 amino acids. Germline V gene lookup returns CDR1 LGHNA and CDR2 YNFKEQ. Trimming removed 0 bases from V and 4 bases from J; junction bases left unmatched: 7. The CDR3 sequence: CASSQDRGQSGETQYF. The CDR3 coding sequence is TGTGCCAGCAGCCAAGACAGGGGGCAGTCAGGAGAGACCCAGTACTTC.

The J gene is TRBJ1-5, the V gene TRBV5-5; D remains unclear. Trimming took off 0 bases at V and 5 bases at J, with 9 bases between the two ends. The CDR3 length is 14 residues. Germline lookup yields CDR1 SGHKS and CDR2 YYEKEE (reference sequence). The CDR3 nucleotides read TGTGCCAGCAGCTTGGTAGCGGAATATCAGCCCCAGCATTTT. The encoded protein is CASSLVAEYQPQHF. Using reference TRBV5-5 and TRBJ1-5 for the parts outside the CDR3, the full variable domain is DAGVTQSPTHLIKTRGQQVTLRCSPISGHKSVSWYQQVLGQGPQFIFQYYEKEERGRGNFPDRFSARQFPNYSSELNVNALLLGDSALYLCASSLVAEYQPQHFGDGTRLSIL.

The chain uses TRBV5-4 and TRBJ2-5; D is undetermined. The CDR3 runs 14 residues. Between the trimmed V and J ends, which lost 4 bases and 0 bases, there was a span of 10 bases. Germline CDR1 SGHNT, CDR2 YYREEE (reference sequence). CDR3 loop: CASSPGRHQETQYF. CDR3 nucleotides: TGTGCCAGCAGCCCCGGTAGACACCAAGAGACCCAGTACTTC.

The chain is built from TRBV27 and TRBJ1-6; possibly TRBD1 for D (6 bases). V dropped 5 bases and J dropped 4 bases, with 6 bases sitting between them. CDR1 and CDR2 from the germline V gene are MNHEY and SMNVEV (reference sequence). The CDR3 loop spans 13 amino acids. CDR3 sequence: CASSRGYNSPLHF. The CDR3, as DNA: TGTGCCAGCAGTAGGGGGTATAATTCACCCCTCCACTTT.

The chain uses TRBV7-2 and TRBJ2-1; no clear D. Between the trimmed V and J ends, which lost 2 bases and 7 bases, there was a span of 15 bases. The CDR3 is made up of 15 amino acids. Germline V gene lookup returns CDR1 SGHTA and CDR2 FQGNSA. The CDR3 sequence is CASSLTAGLRNEQFF. CDR3 DNA sequence: TGTGCCAGCAGCTTAACGGCAGGTTTGAGAAATGAGCAGTTCTTC.

The chain couples TRBV20-1 to TRBJ1-2, with TRBD1 matching over 10 bases. Trimming took 4 bases from V and 8 from J; bases not matched to a gene: 7. CDR3 size: 13 residues. Germline V CDR1 and CDR2: DFQATT, SNEGSKA (reference sequence). Here the CDR3 reads CSAIGQGVGGYTF. CDR3 in DNA: TGCAGTGCTATAGGACAGGGGGTAGGGGGCTACACCTTC.

This clonotype was picked up one time. At one end the junction does not follow the germline gene, possibly because of a read error. J is TRBJ2-7 and V is TRBV28; weak D call: TRBD1 (5 bases). Germline lookup yields CDR1 MDHEN and CDR2 SYDVKM. The CDR3 has 14 residues. CDR3 nucleotide sequence: TGTGCCAGCAGTCGGACACCCTTCTCCGACGAGCAGTACTTC. Translation: CASSRTPFSDEQYF.